The 18 T cell receptor beta chains below all came from one sample that was sequenced in a study of blood T cell repertoires in COVID-19. Assay: immunoSEQ multiplex PCR; the TCRdb copy retains only in-frame clones and omits some. The table has about 280,000 clones, 88% seen once; the top ten hold around 11%. The specimen sequenced was peripheral blood. The receptors shown here come from a woman aged 25 to 39 with COVID-19, enrolled during active disease.

The rearrangement joins TRBV7-8 to TRBJ1-4; the D is unclear. The CDR3 runs 15 residues. CDR1 SGHVS and CDR2 FQNEAQ come from the germline V gene. Trimming pared 5 bases from V and 8 bases from J, leaving 18 bases between. CDR3 coding DNA: TGTGCCAGCAGCCGAATAAGCGGGAGAGGAGAAAAACTGTTTTTT. Translating it yields CASSRISGRGEKLFF.

The chain has TRBV19 and TRBJ1-4, with 8 bases identical to TRBD1. The V gene's germline CDR1 is LNHDA and CDR2 SQIVND (reference sequence). The trim removed 3 bases at V and 0 bases at J, leaving 9 bases unmatched. The CDR3 length is 18 residues. CDR3 bases: TGTGCCAGTAGTATGGGGACAGGAAAGGGGCCAACTAATGAAAAACTGTTTTTT. Translation: CASSMGTGKGPTNEKLFF. The full variable domain, in which reference TRBV19 and TRBJ1-4 provide the parts outside the CDR3, is DGGITQSPKYLFRKEGQNVTLSCEQNLNHDAMYWYRQDPGQGLRLIYYSQIVNDFQKGDIAEGYSVSREKKESFPLTVTSAQKNPTAFYLCASSMGTGKGPTNEKLFFGSGTQLSVL.

The genes are TRBV30 and TRBJ2-1, with TRBD2 matching over 11 bases. The CDR3 extends over 14 amino acids. Trimming at V came to 7 bases and at J to 5 bases, leaving 7 bases not matched to a gene. Germline assignment: CDR1 GTSNPN and CDR2 SVGIG (reference sequence). The CDR3 reads CASNLAGGHNEQFF. CDR3 coding DNA: TGTGCCTCTAATCTAGCGGGAGGCCACAATGAGCAGTTCTTC.

This clone occurred once. The chain employs TRBV5-5 and TRBJ1-4, with D possibly being TRBD1 (5 bases). The CDR3 runs 14 residues. CDR1 and CDR2 (germline): SGHKS, YYEKEE (reference sequence). V dropped 0 bases and J dropped 6 bases, with 9 bases sitting between them. CDR3 DNA: TGTGCCAGCAGCTTGGAGGGGATTCATGAAAAACTGTTTTTT. This translates into CASSLEGIHEKLFF.

V and J are TRBV28 and TRBJ2-1; tentative D call: TRBD1 (6 bases). The CDR3 totals 16 residues. Per the germline V gene, CDR1 is MDHEN and CDR2 is SYDVKM. V lost 6 bases and J lost 0, with 15 bases in between. This chain's CDR3 is CASSLPRGSSYNEQFF. In nucleotides, the CDR3 is TGTGCCAGCAGCCTCCCGAGGGGGAGCTCCTACAATGAGCAGTTCTTC. Full variable domain (rest looked up from reference TRBV28 and TRBJ2-1): DVKVTQSSRYLVKRTGEKVFLECVQDMDHENMFWYRQDPGLGLRLIYFSYDVKMKEKGDIPEGYSVSREKKERFSLILESASTNQTSMYLCASSLPRGSSYNEQFFGPGTRLTVL.

V usage is TRBV19 and J usage is TRBJ2-7; D is unclear. The germline V gene has CDR1 LNHDA and CDR2 SQIVND (reference sequence). The ends were cut back, 4 bases at V and 3 bases at J, with 16 bases in the middle. This CDR3 contains 15 residues. The CDR3 reads CASSRSFQVSYEQYF. CDR3 coding DNA: TGTGCCAGTAGTAGGTCGTTCCAGGTAAGCTACGAGCAGTACTTC.

The J gene is TRBJ1-5, the V gene TRBV28, with a possible D match to TRBD1 (5 bases). There are 15 residues in the CDR3. Germline loops: CDR1 MDHEN, CDR2 SYDVKM. V was clipped by 6 bases and J by 6 bases, with 18 bases between them. The CDR3, as DNA: TGTGCCAGCAGGGACACCTTGAATAGAGGTCAGCCCCAGCATTTT. Amino acid sequence: CASRDTLNRGQPQHF. Supplemented by reference TRBV28 and TRBJ1-5, the full variable domain reads DVKVTQSSRYLVKRTGEKVFLECVQDMDHENMFWYRQDPGLGLRLIYFSYDVKMKEKGDIPEGYSVSREKKERFSLILESASTNQTSMYLCASRDTLNRGQPQHFGDGTRLSIL.

The chain links TRBV27 to TRBJ2-5; TRBD2 matches at 12 bases. Per germline, CDR1 MNHEY and CDR2 SMNVEV (reference sequence). CDR3 length: 19 amino acids. The V and J ends lost 2 bases and 5 bases, in that order; junction bases with no gene match: 15. CDR3 residues: CASSLAPPRTSGARETQYF. CDR3 sequence (DNA): TGTGCCAGCAGTTTAGCCCCTCCTCGGACTAGCGGGGCCCGGGAGACCCAGTACTTC.

The rearrangement links TRBV27 to TRBJ2-1; 11 bases are a match to TRBD1. Unmatched junction bases numbered 3, after V lost 5 bases and J lost 3 bases. Germline loops: CDR1 MNHEY, CDR2 SMNVEV (reference sequence). The CDR3 is 15 residues long. The CDR3 DNA sequence: TGTGCCAGCAGTAGGACAGGGGGCGGCTACAATGAGCAGTTCTTC. Amino acids: CASSRTGGGYNEQFF.

The chain is built from TRBV5-1 and TRBJ2-2, with TRBD1 identical over 8 bases. Germline lookup yields CDR1 SGHRS and CDR2 YFSETQ. V gave up 2 bases and J gave up 2 bases; unmatched junction bases: 5. The CDR3 covers 16 residues. This chain's CDR3 is CASSFTGGSNTGELFF. The CDR3 bases are TGCGCCAGCAGCTTTACAGGGGGAAGTAACACCGGGGAGCTGTTTTTT.

The rearrangement joins TRBV4-3 to TRBJ1-2; D remains unclear. CDR1 and CDR2 (germline): LGHNA, YSLEER. V dropped 0 bases and J dropped 3 bases, with 14 bases sitting between them. This CDR3 region has 16 residues. The CDR3: CASSQDAPGSYYGYTF. The CDR3 DNA reads as TGCGCCAGCAGCCAAGATGCGCCCGGGTCCTACTATGGCTACACCTTC.

V is TRBV4-1 and J is TRBJ2-3, with 8 bases lining up with TRBD2. The CDR3 has 15 residues. In germline, CDR1 is MGHRA, CDR2 YSYEKL. Unmatched junction bases numbered 5, after V lost 4 bases and J lost 2 bases. The CDR3 DNA reads as TGCGCCAGCAGCCGGACTAGCCGGGACACAGATACGCAGTATTTT. Encoded protein: CASSRTSRDTDTQYF.

Remarks on this clone: Other DNA sequences in this specimen translate into the identical CDR3. The chain recombines TRBV28 with TRBJ2-1, with 11 positions matching TRBD1. The germline V gene has CDR1 MDHEN and CDR2 SYDVKM. This CDR3 spans 14 amino acids. The junction had 2 bases not matched to a gene; V was cut back by 6 bases and J by 4 bases. CDR3 coding DNA: TGTGCCAGCAGCCGGGACAGGGGGTACAATGAGCAGTTCTTC. Translating gives CASSRDRGYNEQFF.

This chain joins TRBV28 and TRBJ2-1, with TRBD2 as a possible D gene (7 bases). V lost 1 base to trimming and J lost 14 bases, with 21 bases between them. There are 15 residues in the CDR3. CDR1 and CDR2 (germline): MDHEN, SYDVKM. As DNA, the CDR3 is TGTGCCAGCAGTTTATTAGGGGGGGGCGCGGGTAAAAAGTTCTTC. As protein: CASSLLGGGAGKKFF.

The genes are TRBV10-2 and TRBJ2-2; 8 bases agree with TRBD2. CDR1 and CDR2 (germline): WSHSY, SAAADI. This CDR3 region has 18 residues. V lost 7 bases, J lost 4 bases, and 17 bases stayed unmatched. CDR3 protein: CASTYIAGLQGSTGELFF. DNA of the CDR3: TGCGCCAGCACTTATATAGCGGGGCTCCAGGGAAGCACCGGGGAGCTGTTTTTT.

This rearrangement joins TRBV5-4 to TRBJ2-1; 14 bases align to TRBD2. The germline V gene encodes CDR1 SGHNT and CDR2 YYREEE (reference sequence). The ends lost 9 bases at V and 2 bases at J; junction bases unmatched: 13. The CDR3 covers 18 residues. CDR3 residues: CATKSGTSGSIPYNEQFF. The CDR3 DNA follows: TGTGCCACCAAATCCGGGACTAGCGGGAGTATCCCCTACAATGAGCAGTTCTTC.

The chain carries TRBV5-6 and TRBJ1-6, with D possibly TRBD1 on 5 matching bases. Deletions cut 0 bases from V and 6 bases from J, with 7 bases between. CDR3 size: 14 residues. From germline, CDR1 is SGHDT and CDR2 YYEEEE. CDR3 region: CASSLAGGNSPLHF. DNA for the CDR3: TGTGCCAGCAGCTTGGCCGGGGGTAATTCACCCCTCCACTTT.

Regarding this clone: Other DNA sequences in the same sample also yield this CDR3. The chain combines TRBV7-9 with TRBJ1-1; TRBD1 is a possible D gene (5 bases). Germline V gene data show CDR1 as SEHNR and CDR2 as FQNEAQ (reference sequence). V lost 2 bases and J lost 3, with 10 bases in between. The CDR3 is 14 residues long. The CDR3 is CASSLTGADTEAFF. DNA for the CDR3: TGTGCCAGCAGCTTAACAGGTGCGGACACTGAAGCTTTCTTT. Based on the CDR3 plus reference TRBV7-9 and TRBJ1-1, the full variable domain is DTGVSQNPRHKITKRGQNVTFRCDPISEHNRLYWYRQTLGQGPEFLTYFQNEAQLEKSRLLSDRFSAERPKGSFSTLEIQRTEQGDSAMYLCASSLTGADTEAFFGQGTRLTVV.